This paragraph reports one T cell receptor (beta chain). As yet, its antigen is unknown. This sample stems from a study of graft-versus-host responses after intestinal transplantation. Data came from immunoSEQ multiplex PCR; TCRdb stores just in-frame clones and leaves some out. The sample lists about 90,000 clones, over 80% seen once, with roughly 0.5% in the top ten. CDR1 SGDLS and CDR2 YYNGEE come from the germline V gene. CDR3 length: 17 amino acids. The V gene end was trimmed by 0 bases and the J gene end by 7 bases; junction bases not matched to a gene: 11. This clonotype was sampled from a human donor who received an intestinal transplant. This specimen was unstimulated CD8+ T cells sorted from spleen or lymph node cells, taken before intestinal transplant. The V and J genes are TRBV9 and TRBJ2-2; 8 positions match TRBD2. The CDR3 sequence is CASSVDDGSGAHGELFF. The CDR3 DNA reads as TGTGCCAGCAGCGTAGATGATGGTAGCGGGGCGCACGGGGAGCTGTTTTTT. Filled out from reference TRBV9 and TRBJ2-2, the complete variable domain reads DSGVTQTPKHLITATGQRVTLRCSPRSGDLSVYWYQQSLDQGLQFLIQYYNGEERAKGNILERFSAQQFPDLHSELNLSSLELGDSALYFCASSVDDGSGAHGELFFGEGSRLTVL.